This passage covers 30 T cell receptor beta chains from one sample sequenced in a study of cytomegalovirus exposure and HLA in healthy donors. Profiling relied on immunoSEQ multiplex PCR, and the TCRdb table lists in-frame clones only, not all of them. The table includes 120,000 or so clones, 70% to 90% detected once. Material for sequencing was PBMCs. The source of these receptors is a woman under 30 in good health and CMV-seronegative.

The rearrangement links TRBV30 to TRBJ1-4; possibly TRBD1 for D (6 bases). CDR1 GTSNPN and CDR2 SVGIG come from the germline V gene (reference sequence). Trimming removed 4 bases from V and 6 bases from J, with 15 bases in between. The CDR3 extends over 14 amino acids. CDR3 loop: CAWKGFQGYEKLFF. As DNA, the CDR3 is TGTGCCTGGAAGGGGTTCCAGGGGTATGAAAAACTGTTTTTT. Full variable domain (remainder filled in from reference TRBV30 and TRBJ1-4): SQTIHQWPATLVQPVGSPLSLECTVEGTSNPNLYWYRQAAGRGLQLLFYSVGIGQISSEVPQNLSASRPQDRQFILSSKKLLLSDSGFYLCAWKGFQGYEKLFFGSGTQLSVL.

The count of this clone is one. This rearrangement joins TRBV19 to TRBJ1-6, with 9 bases aligning to TRBD1. CDR3 length: 16 residues. Trimming took 4 bases from V and 9 from J; bases not matched to a gene: 10. The germline CDR1 and CDR2 sequences are LNHDA and SQIVND (reference sequence). The CDR3: CASSTRTGAFGSPLHF. In nucleotides, the CDR3 is TGTGCCAGTAGTACCCGGACAGGGGCTTTTGGTTCACCCCTCCACTTT.

The chain carries TRBV4-1 and TRBJ2-5; D is unclear. CDR1 is MGHRA, CDR2 YSYEKL, per germline. The CDR3 has 15 residues. V shed 0 bases and J shed 0 bases, with 8 bases lying between them. As DNA, the CDR3 is TGCGCCAGCAGCCAAGATCTGAACAACCAAGAGACCCAGTACTTC. Encoded protein: CASSQDLNNQETQYF.

The rearrangement uses TRBV5-1 and TRBJ2-4; possibly TRBD2 for D (6 bases). Trimming removed 4 bases from V and 2 bases from J, with 13 bases in between. CDR1 is SGHRS and CDR2 is YFSETQ in the germline V gene. The CDR3 sequence is 15 residues long. The CDR3 nucleotides read TGCGCCAGCAGCCCGGGGGACTTTACCAAAAACATTCAGTACTTC. Translating it yields CASSPGDFTKNIQYF.

The chain joins TRBV7-9 to TRBJ2-7; 11 positions match TRBD1. The germline gives CDR1 SEHNR, CDR2 FQNEAQ (reference sequence). V lost 4 bases, J lost 3 bases, and 2 bases stayed unmatched. The CDR3 loop spans 14 amino acids. The CDR3 loop is CASSSGTGGYEQYF. The CDR3 bases are TGTGCCAGCAGCTCCGGGACAGGGGGCTACGAGCAGTACTTC.

The chain couples TRBV28 to TRBJ2-7; possible D gene TRBD1, 6 bases. CDR1 is MDHEN, CDR2 SYDVKM, per germline. The V gene lost 3 bases and the J gene lost 4 bases, with 10 bases spanning the gap. The CDR3 extends over 13 amino acids. CDR3 nucleotide sequence: TGTGCCAGCAGTTTGGTCAGGGGATACGAGCAGTACTTC. This codes for CASSLVRGYEQYF.

The genes are TRBV9 and TRBJ1-2; D unresolved. Germline V gene data show CDR1 as SGDLS and CDR2 as YYNGEE. This CDR3 is 16 amino acids long. V was cut by 0 bases and J by 7 bases, with 19 bases left in between. The CDR3 spells CASSVGGSGPYSGYTF. CDR3 bases: TGTGCCAGCAGCGTAGGAGGTTCGGGTCCCTACTCTGGCTACACCTTC.

The genes are TRBV13 and TRBJ2-7; D remains unclear. This CDR3 spans 15 amino acids. V lost 1 base, J lost 1 base, and 11 bases lay in between. Germline V CDR1 and CDR2: PRHDT, FYEKMQ (reference sequence). This chain's CDR3 is CASSLVSGDSYEQYF. The CDR3 coding sequence is TGTGCCAGCAGCTTAGTGTCAGGTGATTCCTACGAGCAGTACTTC.

The chain carries TRBV7-9 and TRBJ1-1; a possible D gene is TRBD1 (5 bases). This CDR3 contains 13 residues. Trimming left V 5 bases short and J 1 base short, with 8 bases between. Germline CDR1 SEHNR, CDR2 FQNEAQ (reference sequence). CDR3 sequence: CASSIQGNTEAFF. DNA of the CDR3: TGTGCCAGCAGCATCCAGGGGAACACTGAAGCTTTCTTT.

The chain is built from TRBV28 and TRBJ2-1; 7 bases line up with TRBD2. Per germline, CDR1 MDHEN and CDR2 SYDVKM. The CDR3 is 15 amino acids. Germline trimming cut 3 bases from V and 0 bases from J; bases unmatched to any gene: 2. This CDR3 reads CASSFRTSSYNEQFF. The CDR3 nucleotides are TGTGCCAGCAGTTTCCGGACTAGCTCCTACAATGAGCAGTTCTTC.

The chain links TRBV7-8 to TRBJ2-2, with 7 bases that match TRBD1. Germline V CDR1 and CDR2: SGHVS, FQNEAQ. The CDR3 contains 15 residues. After removal of 5 bases from V and 3 bases from J, the junction contained 6 bases not matched to a gene. CDR3: CASSPRQGHTGELFF. The DNA for the CDR3 is TGTGCCAGCAGCCCCAGACAGGGCCACACCGGGGAGCTGTTTTTT.

The chain links TRBV28 to TRBJ2-2; TRBD1 matches 8 bases. V was clipped by 6 bases and J by 0 bases; unmatched bases: 9. The CDR3 spans 17 residues. Germline values: CDR1 MDHEN, CDR2 SYDVKM. DNA of the CDR3: TGTGCCAGCAGCCCAGGGGGCCTCATCGCGAACACCGGGGAGCTGTTTTTT. As protein: CASSPGGLIANTGELFF.

V and J are TRBV5-4 and TRBJ2-7; 13 bases align to TRBD2. The CDR3 has 17 amino acids. V lost 4 bases and J lost 3; bases outside the gene matches: 10. In germline, CDR1 is SGHNT, CDR2 YYREEE (reference sequence). The CDR3 DNA reads as TGTGCCAGCAGCCCAGGCTCCGGGACTAGCGGGATCTACGAGCAGTACTTC. As protein: CASSPGSGTSGIYEQYF.

The chain employs TRBV5-1 and TRBJ1-2; 9 positions agree with TRBD1. The ends lost 4 bases at V and 6 bases at J; junction bases unmatched: 7. CDR1 and CDR2 from the germline V gene are SGHRS and YFSETQ. The CDR3 sequence is 14 residues long. The CDR3 coding sequence is TGCGCCAGCAGCCTACAGGGGGCAGAAAATGGCTACACCTTC. Its protein is CASSLQGAENGYTF. Full variable domain (rest looked up from reference TRBV5-1 and TRBJ1-2): KAGVTQTPRYLIKTRGQQVTLSCSPISGHRSVSWYQQTPGQGLQFLFEYFSETQRNKGNFPGRFSGRQFSNSRSEMNVSTLELGDSALYLCASSLQGAENGYTFGSGTRLTVV.

V gene TRBV7-9 combines with J gene TRBJ2-1; 9 bases match TRBD1. The CDR3 covers 16 residues. Germline CDR1 and CDR2: SEHNR and FQNEAQ (reference sequence). Trimming cost V 5 bases and J 4 bases; bases outside gene matches: 9. The CDR3, as DNA: TGTGCCAGCAGCGACACAGGGGGCTCGAATTACAATGAGCAGTTCTTC. Translating gives CASSDTGGSNYNEQFF.

The rearrangement joins TRBV6-9 to TRBJ2-7, with D possibly matching TRBD1 (6 bases). Germline lookup yields CDR1 MNHGY and CDR2 SVAAGI. The CDR3 covers 13 residues. V lost 4 bases and J lost 5, with 12 bases in between. The CDR3 DNA reads TGTGCCAGCAGTTCAAGGACAGCCCACGAGCAGTACTTC. As protein: CASSSRTAHEQYF.

This rearrangement joins TRBV5-1 to TRBJ1-1; D call uncertain. CDR1 is SGHRS, CDR2 YFSETQ, per germline. The V end was cut by 2 bases, the J end by 1 base, with 6 bases between. The CDR3 consists of 13 residues. CDR3 nucleotides: TGCGCCAGCAGCTTACCAGGGAACACTGAAGCTTTCTTT. This gives the protein CASSLPGNTEAFF.

The V and J genes are TRBV19 and TRBJ2-1; 8 positions agree with TRBD1. The CDR3 loop spans 15 amino acids. The germline V gene encodes CDR1 LNHDA and CDR2 SQIVND (reference sequence). Trimming took 0 bases from V and 8 from J; bases not matched to a gene: 6. CDR3 coding DNA: TGTGCCAGTAGTATAGACAGGGGGCCTTTCGATGAGCAGTTCTTC. Translated: CASSIDRGPFDEQFF. The full variable domain, in which reference TRBV19 and TRBJ2-1 provide the parts outside the CDR3, is DGGITQSPKYLFRKEGQNVTLSCEQNLNHDAMYWYRQDPGQGLRLIYYSQIVNDFQKGDIAEGYSVSREKKESFPLTVTSAQKNPTAFYLCASSIDRGPFDEQFFGPGTRLTVL.

V and J are TRBV4-1 and TRBJ2-1; 10 nucleotides match TRBD2. With V trimmed by 0 bases and J by 8 bases, 10 bases remained unmatched. This CDR3 has 17 amino acids. CDR1 and CDR2 from the germline V gene are MGHRA and YSYEKL. The CDR3, as DNA: TGCGCCAGCAGCCAAGATCAAGCGGGAGGGCCTATCGATGAGCAGTTCTTC. It encodes CASSQDQAGGPIDEQFF.

V is TRBV15 and J is TRBJ1-2, with D possibly matching TRBD1 (6 bases). V lost 4 bases and J lost 5, with 14 bases in between. Germline CDR1 is LNHNV and CDR2 is YYDKDF (reference sequence). This CDR3 comprises 14 residues. CDR3 amino acids: CATSNRDLGYGYTF. CDR3 DNA sequence: TGTGCCACCAGCAACAGGGATCTTGGGTATGGCTACACCTTC.

In this sample, this clone turned up once. The chain carries TRBV19 and TRBJ2-7; 9 bases line up with TRBD1. The CDR3 length is 16 residues. Trimming removed 4 bases from V and 4 bases from J; junction bases left unmatched: 11. Germline loops: CDR1 LNHDA, CDR2 SQIVND (reference sequence). CDR3 sequence (DNA): TGTGCCAGTAGTAAAACCGGGACAGGGCTTATGTACGAGCAGTACTTC. As protein: CASSKTGTGLMYEQYF. The full variable domain, its missing parts supplied by reference TRBV19 and TRBJ2-7, is DGGITQSPKYLFRKEGQNVTLSCEQNLNHDAMYWYRQDPGQGLRLIYYSQIVNDFQKGDIAEGYSVSREKKESFPLTVTSAQKNPTAFYLCASSKTGTGLMYEQYFGPGTRLTVT.

This rearrangement joins TRBV28 to TRBJ2-7; 8 bases are shared with TRBD2. The CDR3 spans 18 residues. The germline V gene has CDR1 MDHEN and CDR2 SYDVKM. The J segment lost 2 bases and the V segment lost 2 bases, leaving 14 bases of the junction unmatched. CDR3 nucleotide sequence: TGTGCCAGCAGTTTACAACTTTCCACCGGGACTAGGGCCTACGAGCAGTACTTC. It translates to CASSLQLSTGTRAYEQYF.

The genes are TRBV9 and TRBJ2-7; D possibly corresponds to TRBD2 (6 bases). Trimming removed 4 bases at V and 0 bases at J, with 11 bases between. Per the germline V gene, CDR1 is SGDLS and CDR2 is YYNGEE. This CDR3 contains 14 residues. CDR3 in DNA: TGTGCCAGCAGCCCCCGACTAGACTCCTACGAGCAGTACTTC. Protein product: CASSPRLDSYEQYF.

The rearrangement links TRBV30 to TRBJ2-1; 10 bases map to TRBD2. Germline V gene sequence: CDR1 GTSNPN, CDR2 SVGIG (reference sequence). V was clipped by 5 bases and J by 2 bases; unmatched bases: 3. The CDR3 runs to 14 residues. The CDR3 sequence is CAWSAGGPYNEQFF. The CDR3 nucleotides read TGTGCCTGGTCAGCGGGAGGGCCCTACAATGAGCAGTTCTTC.

The CDR3 bases are TGTGCCAGCAGCTCAGGGACTAGCTCCTACAATGAGCAGTTCTTC. Its translation is CASSSGTSSYNEQFF. The chain links TRBV7-2 to TRBJ2-1; 8 bases align to TRBD2. Germline trimming cut 4 bases from V and 0 bases from J; bases unmatched to any gene: 2. The CDR3 totals 15 residues. In germline, CDR1 is SGHTA, CDR2 FQGNSA.

This clone came up once. The chain couples TRBV7-6 to TRBJ2-7; 14 bases map to TRBD2. Per germline, CDR1 SGHVS and CDR2 FNYEAQ. The CDR3 covers 18 residues. J was trimmed by 4 bases and V by 1 base; bases with no gene match: 9. Here the CDR3 reads CASSLEPGLAGGGYEQYF. The CDR3 region has the DNA TGTGCCAGCAGCTTAGAACCCGGACTAGCGGGGGGCGGGTACGAGCAGTACTTC.

The rearrangement links TRBV6-5 to TRBJ1-5; 7 positions match TRBD1. Trimming removed 7 bases from V and 4 bases from J; junction bases left unmatched: 4. CDR1 MNHEY and CDR2 SVGAGI come from the germline V gene. This CDR3 has 13 amino acids. In DNA, the CDR3 is TGTGCCAGCAAGGGACAGACTAATCAGCCCCAGCATTTT. It codes for CASKGQTNQPQHF.

This chain connects TRBV7-2 to TRBJ2-1; 9 nucleotides match TRBD2. Germline loops: CDR1 SGHTA, CDR2 FQGNSA. V trimming: 5 bases; J trimming: 8 bases; junction bases outside the gene matches: 19. The CDR3 has 18 amino acids. The CDR3, as DNA: TGTGCCAGCAGCGCCGATTTTCCGGGACTAGCTAGGATCGATGAGCAGTTCTTC. Translated, it gives CASSADFPGLARIDEQFF.

CDR3 sequence reads: CASKPGQVIRPQHF. The DNA for the CDR3 is TGTGCCAGTAAACCGGGACAGGTGATCAGGCCCCAGCATTTT. The rearrangement joins TRBV19 to TRBJ1-5, with TRBD1 matching over 8 bases. With V trimmed by 7 bases and J by 9 bases, 11 bases remained unmatched. The germline gives CDR1 LNHDA, CDR2 SQIVND (reference sequence). The CDR3 has 14 residues. Using reference TRBV19 and TRBJ1-5 for the parts outside the CDR3, the full variable domain is DGGITQSPKYLFRKEGQNVTLSCEQNLNHDAMYWYRQDPGQGLRLIYYSQIVNDFQKGDIAEGYSVSREKKESFPLTVTSAQKNPTAFYLCASKPGQVIRPQHFGDGTRLSIL.

V gene TRBV30 combines with J gene TRBJ1-1; no reliable D call. The germline V gene has CDR1 GTSNPN and CDR2 SVGIG (reference sequence). Trimming pared 1 base from V and 1 base from J, leaving 13 bases between. The CDR3 runs 15 residues. CDR3 sequence: CAWSGRVIRNTEAFF. CDR3 sequence (DNA): TGTGCCTGGAGTGGGCGGGTCATTCGGAACACTGAAGCTTTCTTT.